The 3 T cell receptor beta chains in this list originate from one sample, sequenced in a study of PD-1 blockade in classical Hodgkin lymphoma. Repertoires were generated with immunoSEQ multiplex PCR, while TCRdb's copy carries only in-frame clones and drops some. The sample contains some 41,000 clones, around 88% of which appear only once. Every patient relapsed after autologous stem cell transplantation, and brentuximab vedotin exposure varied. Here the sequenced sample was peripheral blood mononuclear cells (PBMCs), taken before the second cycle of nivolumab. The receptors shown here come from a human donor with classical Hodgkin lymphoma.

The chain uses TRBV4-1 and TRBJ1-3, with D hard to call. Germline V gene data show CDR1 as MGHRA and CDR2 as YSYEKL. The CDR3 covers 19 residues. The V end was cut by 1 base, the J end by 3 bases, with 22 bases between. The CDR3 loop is CASSQVVLLLGVYGNTIYF. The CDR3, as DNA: TGCGCCAGCAGCCAAGTAGTTCTTTTACTTGGGGTATATGGAAACACCATATATTTT.

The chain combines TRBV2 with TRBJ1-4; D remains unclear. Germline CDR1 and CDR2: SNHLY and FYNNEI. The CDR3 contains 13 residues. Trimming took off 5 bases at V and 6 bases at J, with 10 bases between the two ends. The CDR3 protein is CASSFSEYEKLFF. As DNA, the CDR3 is TGTGCCAGCAGTTTCTCAGAATATGAAAAACTGTTTTTT.

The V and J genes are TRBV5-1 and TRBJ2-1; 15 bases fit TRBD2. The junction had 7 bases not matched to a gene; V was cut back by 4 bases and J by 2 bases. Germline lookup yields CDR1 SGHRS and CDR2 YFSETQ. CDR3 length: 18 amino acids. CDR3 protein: CASSPGTSGRPTYNEQFF. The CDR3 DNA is TGCGCCAGCAGCCCGGGGACTAGCGGGAGGCCTACCTACAATGAGCAGTTCTTC.